The entry below describes one T cell receptor beta chain. Its antigen is still unknown. Read sequence stops 3 residues before the CDR3 end, and the germline J gene provides the missing end. Sequencing used immunoSEQ multiplex PCR; TCRdb keeps in-frame clones, though not all of them. The sample totals 30,000 to 35,000 clones. This sample is drawn from a study of T cells in women clearing cervical HPV infection. V was clipped by 6 bases and J by 10 bases, with 19 bases between them. This CDR3 spans 15 amino acids. Looked up from germline, CDR1 is LNHDA and CDR2 is SQIVND (reference sequence). The study's findings and limits: CIN3+ cases had significantly higher TCR richness than controls; evenness did not differ.

Sequenced: blood buffy coat. This receptor was identified in a woman between 18 and 70 years old with a cervical HPV16 infection that either progressed to CIN3+ or cleared (not recorded which). This rearrangement joins TRBV19 to TRBJ1-6; D is possibly TRBD1 (6 bases). This chain's CDR3 is CASSATQGQGSPLHF. CDR3 DNA, as far as it was read: TGTGCCAGTAGCGCCACACAGGGACAAGGGTCACCC.